These T cell receptor beta chains were read from a single sample in a study of graft-versus-host responses after intestinal transplantation. The protocol was immunoSEQ multiplex PCR, while the TCRdb copy is restricted to in-frame clones and leaves out a portion. The data hold some 45,000 clones, with around 90% observed a single time. Specimen: PBMCs, collected 524 days after transplant. These receptors were collected from a human patient who received an intestinal transplant, so some T cells may come from the graft donor. CDR3s include the opening cysteine and the closing phenylalanine or tryptophan. The D gene is left open where the match is weak. Size tells how often a clone was seen (once, few, many) or the class of an expanded clone, and some rows leave it out.

CDR3 protein	CDR3 DNA	J gene	CDR3 length	D gene	clone size	V gene
CASSFRGRGTDTQYF	TGTGCCAGCAGCTTTCGCGGGAGAGGAACAGATACGCAGTATTTT	TRBJ2-3	15	TRBD2	-	TRBV7-9
CASSPLTGNYEQYF	TGTGCCAGCAGTCCCTTGACAGGGAACTACGAGCAGTACTTC	TRBJ2-7	14	TRBD1	-	TRBV28
CASSKGQGREKLFF	TGTGCCAGTAGTAAGGGACAGGGGCGTGAAAAACTGTTTTTT	TRBJ1-4	14	TRBD1	-	TRBV19
CASRGTGASYEQYF	TGTGCCAGCAGAGGGACAGGGGCATCCTACGAGCAGTACTTC	TRBJ2-7	14	TRBD1	once	TRBV6-1
CASLPGRESNEQYF	TGTGCCAGCCTCCCTGGGCGGGAGAGCAACGAGCAGTACTTC	TRBJ2-7	14	TRBD2	-	TRBV2
CASSLQPTGGITGELFF	TGTGCCAGCAGCTTACAACCGACAGGGGGCATCACCGGGGAGCTGTTTTTT	TRBJ2-2	17	TRBD1	-	TRBV7-8
CASSLTGGTEAFF	TGCGCCAGCAGCTTGACAGGGGGCACTGAAGCTTTCTTT	TRBJ1-1	13	TRBD1	once	TRBV5-1
CASSFHLPGQAGRQQYF	TGTGCCAGCAGCTTCCATCTACCGGGACAGGCGGGACGACAGCAGTACTTC	TRBJ2-7	17	TRBD1	-	TRBV5-6
CASSERVRNSPLHF	TGTGCCAGCAGTGAACGGGTACGGAATTCACCCCTCCACTTT	TRBJ1-6	14	-	-	TRBV6-1
CASSITSGQETQYF	TGCGCCAGCAGCATTACTAGCGGTCAAGAGACCCAGTACTTC	TRBJ2-5	14	TRBD2	-	TRBV5-1
CASRLAGLNEQFF	TGTGCCAGCAGACTAGCGGGACTCAATGAGCAGTTCTTC	TRBJ2-1	13	TRBD2	-	TRBV19
CASIFRLRGDIGNQPQHF	TGTGCCAGCATCTTCAGGTTGCGTGGAGATATAGGCAATCAGCCCCAGCATTTT	TRBJ1-5	18	-	-	TRBV6-4
CAWIAGDGSNYGYTF	TGTGCCTGGATAGCGGGGGACGGTTCTAACTATGGCTACACCTTC	TRBJ1-2	15	-	-	TRBV30
CASSQGTSGQETQYF	TGCGCCAGCAGCCAAGGGACTAGCGGACAAGAGACCCAGTACTTC	TRBJ2-5	15	TRBD2	-	TRBV4-3
CASSQEFWSYEQYF	TGTGCCAGCAGCCAAGAGTTCTGGTCCTACGAGCAGTACTTC	TRBJ2-7	14	-	-	TRBV14
CASSEYEKLFF	TGTGCCAGCAGTGAATATGAAAAACTGTTTTTT	TRBJ1-4	11	-	-	TRBV2
CASSPGLATDTQYF	TGTGCCAGCAGCCCGGGACTAGCAACAGATACGCAGTATTTT	TRBJ2-3	14	TRBD2	-	TRBV7-2
CASSPRLRGHSVTGELFF	TGTGCCAGCTCACCCCGGCTTCGGGGGCATTCGGTTACCGGGGAGCTGTTTTTT	TRBJ2-2	18	-	-	TRBV18
CASSLDRYNEQFF	TGTGCCAGCAGCCTCGACAGGTACAATGAGCAGTTCTTC	TRBJ2-1	13	-	-	TRBV5-4
CASSLKDGNTEAFF	TGTGCCAGCAGCTTGAAGGACGGGAACACTGAAGCTTTCTTT	TRBJ1-1	14	-	-	TRBV7-9
CASSADRVNQETQYF	TGTGCCAGCAGTGCCGACAGGGTTAACCAAGAGACCCAGTACTTC	TRBJ2-5	15	TRBD1	-	TRBV25-1
CATNTGDGNQPQHF	TGTGCCACCAACACAGGGGACGGCAATCAGCCCCAGCATTTT	TRBJ1-5	14	TRBD1	once	TRBV10-3
CASISGDSYNEQFF	TGTGCCAGTATTTCAGGGGACTCCTACAATGAGCAGTTCTTC	TRBJ2-1	14	-	-	TRBV5-4
CASSKRQGNEQFF	TGTGCCAGCAGCAAAAGACAGGGCAATGAGCAGTTCTTC	TRBJ2-1	13	-	few	TRBV21-1
CASSLSSRRTNEQFF	TGTGCCAGTAGCCTATCTAGCAGGAGAACCAATGAGCAGTTCTTC	TRBJ2-1	15	-	-	TRBV19
CATSRGRSSGNTIYF	TGTGCCACCAGCAGGGGACGGAGCTCTGGAAACACCATATATTTT	TRBJ1-3	15	-	-	TRBV15
CTSSQDRLLERPGWEQYF	TGCACCAGCAGCCAAGATCGCCTGCTAGAACGCCCCGGGTGGGAGCAGTACTTC	TRBJ2-7	18	-	once	TRBV1
CATTGGAFGAGATEYNEQFF	TGTGCCACCACAGGGGGCGCGTTCGGAGCGGGAGCGACCGAATACAATGAGCAGTTCTTC	TRBJ2-1	20	-	-	TRBV28
CASSLVHQGYRGTEAFF	TGTGCCAGCAGCTTAGTCCACCAGGGCTATAGGGGCACTGAAGCTTTCTTT	TRBJ1-1	17	-	-	TRBV7-2
CASSQELAGVVVYEQYF	TGCGCCAGCAGCCAAGAGCTAGCGGGAGTGGTAGTCTACGAGCAGTACTTC	TRBJ2-7	17	TRBD2	-	TRBV4-3
CASTGQGTNTQYF	TGCGCCAGCACCGGACAGGGTACGAATACGCAGTATTTT	TRBJ2-3	13	TRBD1	-	TRBV5-1
CASSNPSGRAMGLSELYEQYF	TGTGCCAGCAGCAACCCTAGCGGGAGGGCCATGGGTCTATCGGAGCTCTACGAGCAGTACTTC	TRBJ2-7	21	-	-	TRBV21-1
CASSYTQSTGELFF	TGTGCCAGCAGTTACACACAAAGCACCGGGGAGCTGTTTTTT	TRBJ2-2	14	-	-	TRBV5-4
CASSTNLAANYNEQFF	TGTGCCAGTAGTACTAACCTAGCGGCCAACTACAATGAGCAGTTCTTC	TRBJ2-1	16	TRBD2	-	TRBV19
CASRIGTQETQYF	TGTGCCAGCAGGATCGGGACCCAAGAGACCCAGTACTTC	TRBJ2-5	13	-	-	TRBV7-9
CSVGSGLAAYNEQFF	TGCAGCGTAGGATCGGGACTAGCGGCCTACAATGAGCAGTTCTTC	TRBJ2-1	15	TRBD2	-	TRBV29-1
CASSFYGTQETQYF	TGTGCCAGCAGTTTTTACGGGACTCAAGAGACCCAGTACTTC	TRBJ2-5	14	-	once	TRBV28
CASSEKADTQYF	TGTGCCAGCAGTGAAAAGGCAGATACGCAGTATTTT	TRBJ2-3	12	-	-	TRBV6-1
CSVKPGLAVGETQYF	TGCAGCGTCAAACCGGGACTAGCAGTGGGTGAGACCCAGTACTTC	TRBJ2-5	15	TRBD2	-	TRBV29-1
CATSRPSGELFF	TGTGCCACCAGCAGACCCTCCGGGGAGCTGTTTTTT	TRBJ2-2	12	-	-	TRBV15
CSVATSGSINEQFF	TGCAGCGTTGCGACTAGCGGGAGTATAAATGAGCAGTTCTTC	TRBJ2-1	14	TRBD2	few	TRBV29-1
CASSDSGQSGELFF	TGTGCCAGCAGTGACTCTGGGCAGTCCGGGGAGCTGTTTTTT	TRBJ2-2	14	-	-	TRBV6-4
CASSPGQGETEAFF	TGCGCCAGCAGCCCGGGACAGGGTGAGACTGAAGCTTTCTTT	TRBJ1-1	14	TRBD1	-	TRBV5-1
CASSPSGQLQETQYF	TGTGCCAGCTCACCCTCGGGACAGCTCCAAGAGACCCAGTACTTC	TRBJ2-5	15	TRBD1	-	TRBV18
CASSQDLPLAGGQETQYF	TGTGCCAGCAGCCAAGACCTACCACTAGCGGGAGGGCAAGAGACCCAGTACTTC	TRBJ2-5	18	TRBD2	-	TRBV4-2
CASSFGDSYGYTF	TGTGCCAGCAGCTTCGGGGATTCCTATGGCTACACCTTC	TRBJ1-2	13	-	-	TRBV5-6
CASSLRAQGNNSPLHF	TGTGCCAGCAGCTTACGGGCACAGGGAAATAATTCACCCCTCCACTTT	TRBJ1-6	16	-	once	TRBV7-2
CASSEVGTLSYEQYF	TGTGCCAGCAGTGAAGTGGGGACCCTCTCCTACGAGCAGTACTTC	TRBJ2-7	15	-	-	TRBV6-4